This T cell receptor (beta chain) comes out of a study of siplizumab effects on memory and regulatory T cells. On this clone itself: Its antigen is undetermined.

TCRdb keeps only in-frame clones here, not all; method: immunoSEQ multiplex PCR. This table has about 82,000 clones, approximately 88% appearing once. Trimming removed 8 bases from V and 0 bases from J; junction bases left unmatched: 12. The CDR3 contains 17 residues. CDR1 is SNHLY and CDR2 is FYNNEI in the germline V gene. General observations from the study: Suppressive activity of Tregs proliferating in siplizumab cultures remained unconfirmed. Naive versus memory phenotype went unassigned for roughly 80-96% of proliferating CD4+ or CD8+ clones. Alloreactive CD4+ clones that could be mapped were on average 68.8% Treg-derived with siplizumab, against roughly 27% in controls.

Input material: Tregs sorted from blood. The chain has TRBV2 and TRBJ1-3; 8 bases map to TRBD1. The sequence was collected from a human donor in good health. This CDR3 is CASRDRGLLFSGNTIYF. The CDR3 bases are TGTGCCAGCCGAGACAGGGGCTTACTCTTCTCTGGAAACACCATATATTTT.